This T cell receptor (beta chain) was profiled in a study of T cells after yellow fever vaccination (dated by TCRdb to about 2019). In the study overall: Libraries from fractions with low cell numbers were prepared with the SMART-Seq v4 Ultra Low Input RNA kit. Blood was drawn at multiple timepoints before and after primary and secondary immunization, with bulk PBMC replicates and cell subsets isolated. Two healthy male donors, one aged 18 to 30 and one aged 30 to 40 years, were included in the cohort. To track T-cell clones before and after primary and booster YFV17D yellow fever vaccination, bulk TCR alpha and beta repertoires were sequenced longitudinally.

Broad study findings and their caveats: Only a couple of donors were included in the study, so the extent to which the findings can be generalized is limited. The secondary T-cell response was weaker than the primary response but faster, peaking on day 5 instead of day 15. Most clones expanded after primary vaccination (about 95% of CD4 and 80% to 90% of CD8) were re-detected after the booster, suggesting that broad memory maintenance occurred. FACS-sorted repertoires could contain abundant contaminating clonotypes from the bulk population, so computational filtering was required. A small share of clonotypes was detected in both CD4 and CD8 compartments, with the overlap likely arising from convergent recombination.

Taken from cysteine to phenylalanine, the CDR3 has 13 residues. Only the CDR3 DNA stays, 39 bases, in frame from base 1. TCR cDNA was made using 5'RACE template switching, a step that added a universal primer site and unique molecular identifiers. Priming for cDNA synthesis came from both the TCR alpha and TCR beta constant segments. Two PCR steps were used to amplify libraries, with sample barcodes and sequencing adapters being added in the second step. Sequencing of libraries was performed on Illumina HiSeq 2500 (2x100 bp) or NovaSeq (2x150 bp). As for the authors' bioinformatics: MIGEC handled demultiplexing of reads and collapsing into UMI consensus sequences, while MiXCR performed V(D)J alignment. Vaccine-responding clonotypes were identified with edgeR using replicate PBMC samples, with FDR below 0.01 and a log2 fold change above 5 up to day 15 being required. Each bulk clonotype was labeled CD4 or CD8 based on which sequenced repertoire, CD4 or CD8, contained the clonotype at higher abundance. In-frame beta chains were kept once TCRdb had trimmed the public reads at Q25 with fastp and called clones with MiXCR. Duplicate CDR3 protein sequences are folded into a single record with the most common DNA and genes. These V and J calls are TCRdb output, not the study's own analysis. This sample gives over 130,000 distinct CDR3 sequences in total; 7.7% of them show up just once. The ten top clones hold roughly 0.76% of the sample.

The meaning of the sample's treatment or condition label: live attenuated yellow fever vaccine strain. A standard Ficoll-Paque protocol was used to isolate PBMCs from peripheral blood. CD4 and CD8 T-cell fractions were isolated with Dynabeads CD4 and CD8 positive selection kits. TriZol was used to extract RNA from bulk PBMCs, CD4 and CD8 fractions, and dextramer-positive and dextramer-negative fractions. Concerning this clonotype itself: Its antigen is unknown. No per-base quality is available; no much larger clone lies one base away.

The source was CD4+ T cells sorted from PBMCs, collected 5 days after the yellow fever booster vaccination. The rearrangement joined TRBV21-1 to TRBJ1-5. TRBV21-1 is a known pseudogene. The TCR comes from a man aged 30-40 years who received the YFV17D yellow fever vaccine. The nucleotide sequence reads as follows: TGTGCCAGCAGCAATGGTCGTTTTTGGGCCCAGCATTTT. This yields the protein CASSNGRFWAQHF.